One and the same sample provided the 14 T cell receptor beta chains below, sequenced in a study of blood T cells in healthy people across ages. Primers used in a second PCR of roughly 6 to 12 cycles were a sample-barcoded 5' primer and a J-beta primer mix. TCRdb re-called the 5' RACE reads through MiXCR, storing one row per CDR3 protein. The sample consists of some 1.5 million distinct CDR3 sequences, roughly 28% of them appearing once. Input material: blood. The source of these receptors is a woman aged 25 to 39 in good health.

This chain joins TRBV6-5 and TRBJ1-2, with 7 nucleotides matching TRBD1. The V segment lost 4 bases and the J segment 3 bases; nucleotides outside the gene matches: 11. Germline V CDR1 and CDR2: MNHEY, SVGAGI. This CDR3 region has 16 residues. The CDR3 sequence is CASSLFWQGGDYGYTF. The CDR3 DNA is TGTGCCAGCAGTTTATTTTGGCAGGGGGGGGACTATGGCTACACCTTC.

V gene TRBV4-2 combines with J gene TRBJ1-3, with D possibly matching TRBD1 (5 bases). Germline V CDR1 and CDR2: LGHNA, YNFKEQ. Trimming stripped 4 bases from V and 0 bases from J, with 25 bases between. This CDR3 region has 20 residues. This CDR3 is CASSRSRAGLRDSSGNTIYF. The CDR3 DNA is TGTGCCAGCAGCCGGAGTAGGGCAGGGCTCCGCGATAGCTCTGGAAACACCATATATTTT.

This clonotype has a count of ten or more. V is TRBV20-1 and J is TRBJ2-5; the D gene is possibly TRBD2 (6 bases). The length of the CDR3 is 14 residues. V was clipped by 0 bases and J by 2 bases, with 10 bases between them. The germline V gene has CDR1 DFQATT and CDR2 SNEGSKA (reference sequence). The CDR3 loop is CSARDDGGQETQYF. The CDR3 coding sequence is TGCAGTGCTAGAGATGACGGGGGACAAGAGACCCAGTACTTC.

The chain joins TRBV28 to TRBJ1-4; 10 nucleotides line up with TRBD1. V lost 3 bases and J lost 8; bases outside the gene matches: 6. Germline lookup yields CDR1 MDHEN and CDR2 SYDVKM. The CDR3 is made up of 15 amino acids. CDR3 residues: CASSLRDRGEEKLFF. The CDR3 nucleotides read TGTGCCAGCAGTTTGCGGGACAGGGGAGAAGAAAAACTGTTTTTT. Based on the CDR3 plus reference TRBV28 and TRBJ1-4, the full variable domain is DVKVTQSSRYLVKRTGEKVFLECVQDMDHENMFWYRQDPGLGLRLIYFSYDVKMKEKGDIPEGYSVSREKKERFSLILESASTNQTSMYLCASSLRDRGEEKLFFGSGTQLSVL.

This clonotype was observed a handful of times. The chain is built from TRBV18 and TRBJ2-7; 10 bases map to TRBD1. The CDR3 extends over 14 amino acids. Trimming removed 0 bases from V and 5 bases from J; junction bases left unmatched: 1. From germline, CDR1 is KGHSH and CDR2 LQKENI. The CDR3 region is CASSPPGTGDEQYF. The CDR3 coding sequence is TGTGCCAGCTCACCACCAGGGACAGGGGACGAGCAGTACTTC.

This clonotype turned up a few times. The chain combines TRBV20-1 with TRBJ2-2; no definite D call. CDR1 DFQATT and CDR2 SNEGSKA come from the germline V gene (reference sequence). Trimming cost V 0 bases and J 1 base, with 15 bases left between them. The CDR3 consists of 17 residues. The CDR3 is CSARDRTSIMNTGELFF. The CDR3 region has the DNA TGCAGTGCTAGAGATCGGACCAGCATAATGAACACCGGGGAGCTGTTTTTT.

This clonotype was counted at least ten times. V usage is TRBV12-3 or TRBV12-4 and J usage is TRBJ2-7; 8 bases fit TRBD1. V was clipped by 5 bases and J by 6 bases; unmatched bases: 9. This CDR3 comprises 14 residues. CDR3 amino acids: CASSPLDRESEQYF. CDR3 nucleotide sequence: TGTGCCAGCAGTCCCCTGGACAGGGAATCCGAGCAGTACTTC.

In the case of this clonotype: A read error may explain this, as a much larger clone is one base away. The rearrangement links TRBV20-1 to TRBJ2-5, with 9 bases that match TRBD2. From germline, CDR1 is DFQATT and CDR2 SNEGSKA (reference sequence). The CDR3 is made up of 13 amino acids. As DNA, the CDR3 is TGCAGTGCTCCGGGACTAGCTGGTGAGACCCGGTACTTC. It is translated as CSAPGLAGETRYF.

The chain is built from TRBV7-9 and TRBJ2-2; D possibly corresponds to TRBD2 (5 bases). This CDR3 spans 15 amino acids. Trimming took off 8 bases at V and 5 bases at J, with 18 bases between the two ends. Germline V gene sequence: CDR1 SEHNR, CDR2 FQNEAQ (reference sequence). CDR3 protein: CASLEDSLGTGELFF. CDR3 nucleotide sequence: TGTGCCAGCTTAGAGGACTCTCTGGGGACCGGGGAGCTGTTTTTT.

The chain carries TRBV7-2 and TRBJ2-2; D is possibly TRBD2 (6 bases). The CDR3 runs 16 residues. V lost 2 bases and J 5 bases, leaving 15 bases between the germline ends. Germline CDR1 SGHTA, CDR2 FQGNSA. CDR3: CASSLSASVPTGELFF. In nucleotides, the CDR3 is TGTGCCAGCAGCTTAAGCGCTAGCGTCCCAACCGGGGAGCTGTTTTTT.

This clonotype was detected a few times. This chain links TRBV12-3 or TRBV12-4 with TRBJ2-3, with TRBD2 as a possible D gene (5 bases). CDR3 length: 14 residues. The V end was cut by 6 bases, the J end by 4 bases, with 14 bases between. The CDR3 protein is CASSLRVSADTQYF. The CDR3 DNA reads TGTGCCAGCAGCCTGCGGGTAAGCGCAGATACGCAGTATTTT.

This clonotype was recorded many times. The chain is built from TRBV9 and TRBJ2-7; perhaps TRBD2 as D (5 bases). Germline CDR1 is SGDLS and CDR2 is YYNGEE. The CDR3 has 11 amino acids. The V end was cut by 4 bases, the J end by 6 bases, with 8 bases between. The CDR3 loop reads CASSSSTEQYF. In DNA form, the CDR3 reads TGTGCCAGCAGCTCTAGCACCGAGCAGTACTTC.

In its sample, this clonotype was seen many times. The rearrangement joins TRBV14 to TRBJ2-1, with D hard to call. This CDR3 is built from 11 residues. Trimming shortened V by 3 bases and J by 8 bases, and 5 bases separated the two germline ends. Germline V gene lookup returns CDR1 SGHDN and CDR2 FVKESK. The CDR3 nucleotides read TGTGCCAGCAGCCATTTGGATGAGCAGTTCTTC. Protein product: CASSHLDEQFF.

This CDR3 is CASTRMTADYGYTF. CDR3 nucleotides: TGTGCCAGCACAAGGATGACAGCGGACTATGGCTACACCTTC. The J gene is TRBJ1-2, the V gene TRBV12-3 or TRBV12-4; D might be TRBD1 (5 bases). Trimming stripped 7 bases from V and 3 bases from J, with 15 bases between. The CDR3 has 14 residues.